Listed below are T cell receptor beta chains from one sample, sequenced in a study of blood T cell repertoires in COVID-19. Using immunoSEQ multiplex PCR, the repertoire was profiled, and TCRdb retains in-frame clones only, with some absent. This repertoire shows about 83,000 clones, around 86% found once; its top ten account for 7% to 9%. What was sequenced was peripheral blood. These receptors all come from a man aged 45-65 years with active COVID-19. The CDR3 runs from the conserved cysteine through the conserved F or W. Fields, in order: J gene, CDR3 length, V gene, CDR3 protein.

TRBJ1-2	14	TRBV27	CASSPGGRIGGYTF
TRBJ1-1	13	TRBV7-9	CASSFRQGSEAFF
TRBJ2-3	14	TRBV6-5	CASTTRTGTDTQYF
TRBJ1-1	15	TRBV23-1	CASSRELSVNTEAFF
TRBJ2-1	14	TRBV4-3	CASSQGAGFNEQFF
TRBJ1-6	14	TRBV5-1	CASSPQGYNSPLHF
TRBJ2-1	16	TRBV28	CASSPPGLAGAGEQFF
TRBJ1-6	14	TRBV7-2	CASTAAGNGSPLHF
TRBJ1-1	15	TRBV9	CASSVEGDSYTEAFF
TRBJ2-3	17	TRBV4-3	CASSSYPGGALTDTQYF
TRBJ1-5	16	TRBV4-2	CASSQEGRGSYQPQHF
TRBJ1-1	14	TRBV6-2/TRBV6-3	CASSGDRRNTEAFF
TRBJ2-3	14	TRBV27	CASSLASGADTQYF
TRBJ2-7	14	TRBV29-1	CSVSGLVSSYEQYF
TRBJ2-7	15	TRBV6-6	CASSSPGQGNYEQYF
TRBJ1-1	14	TRBV28	CAVGGQVLNTEAFF
TRBJ2-7	14	TRBV5-4	CASSPGTGSYEQYF
TRBJ1-5	14	TRBV28	CASSSAWGEQPQHF
TRBJ2-1	18	TRBV4-2	CASSQDPWGQGSYNEQFF
TRBJ2-7	13	TRBV19	CASSPGTGYEQYF
TRBJ1-3	16	TRBV7-6	CASTAESPGSGNTIYF
TRBJ1-5	15	TRBV6-2/TRBV6-3	CASSDQGYSNQPQHF
TRBJ2-5	12	TRBV5-5	CASSPMQETQYF
TRBJ1-2	12	TRBV21-1	CAAWWRVVGYTF
TRBJ2-3	16	TRBV18	CASSPASGSGRDTQYF
TRBJ2-3	16	TRBV7-3	CASSLSGAPGEDTQYF
TRBJ1-5	13	TRBV6-5	CASWKRGNQPQHF
TRBJ1-4	15	TRBV5-4	CASSRRTMGGEKLFF
TRBJ2-2	14	TRBV28	CASSAGLDAGELFF
TRBJ2-1	15	TRBV3-1/TRBV3-2	CASFTSGGFYNEQFF
TRBJ2-7	14	TRBV5-1	CASSLGASGGEQYF
TRBJ2-3	15	TRBV5-1	CASSLDPGLPSSQYF
TRBJ2-1	18	TRBV29-1	CSAPGRGGRMGSYNEQFF
TRBJ2-2	16	TRBV6-9	CASSYSGQPNTGELFF
TRBJ2-2	15	TRBV7-2	CASSLAGVSTGELFF
TRBJ2-7	20	TRBV18	CASSPASGGGGPAGTYEQYF
TRBJ2-5	18	TRBV28	CASTKLPGQGTVQETQYF
TRBJ1-1	15	TRBV28	CASSRTTGRNTEAFF
TRBJ2-7	15	TRBV28	CASSPIGQEAYEQYF
TRBJ2-2	15	TRBV5-4	CASSSRTGKAGELFF
TRBJ1-1	16	TRBV19	CASSSHRQGPNTEAFF